This T cell receptor (beta chain) was retrieved from a study of OX40 agonist ivuxolimab in advanced cancers. Concerning the study at large: Ivuxolimab was a fully human IgG2 agonistic monoclonal antibody targeting the costimulatory receptor OX40 (CD134). Intravenous ivuxolimab was administered to patients every 2 weeks at six dose levels: 0.01, 0.1, 0.3, 1.5, 3 and 10 mg/kg. Among the approximately 50 dose-escalation patients, some 19 had hepatocellular carcinoma, approximately 15 melanoma, 9 renal cell carcinoma and 9 head and neck cancer. The dose-escalation cohort was approximately 83% male with a mean age of around 64 years, ranging from roughly 20 to 80. Patients were allowed to have had prior anti-PD-1, anti-PD-L1 or anti-CTLA-4 therapy, and 40% to 45% of the dose-escalation patients had been treated with checkpoint inhibitors. Partial responses were achieved by three dose-escalation patients, of whom one had hepatocellular carcinoma and two had cutaneous melanoma. Peripheral TCRbeta sequencing was intended to test whether TCR sequence diversity was altered and clonal T-cell expansion was caused by ivuxolimab. The paper describes the monotherapy dose-escalation part (N of about 47 patients) of the phase I trial of ivuxolimab.

Genomic DNA was isolated from the sorted cells so that the TCRbeta CDR3 region could be sequenced. The immunoSEQ Assay was used for sequencing of TCRbeta CDR3 regions. Held by TCRdb, this immuneACCESS table contains in-frame sequences only and omits some clones. Under half of the omission traces to an unresolved V gene where checked; the cause of the rest is unknown. The sample contains under 85,000 clones, around nine tenths of them found a single time. Around 4.9% of the sample is taken by the ten largest. Concerning this clone itself: Its cognate antigen has yet to be identified. No qualities accompany the bases; no much larger clone lies one base away.

Patients with autoimmune disease history or receiving systemic immunosuppression were excluded from the trial. In every dose cohort, peripheral blood was drawn for TCR sequencing at baseline, cycle 4 day 1, and cycle 7 day 1. Samples were obtained from an open-label, multicenter, first-in-human phase I dose-escalation trial of ivuxolimab. Adults with locally advanced or metastatic melanoma, renal cell, hepatocellular, or head and neck squamous cell carcinoma were enrolled in the trial. CD4+ and CD8+ T cells were sorted separately from peripheral blood before TCR sequencing. V lost 6 bases and J lost 4 bases; the stretch between them is 21 bases long. From the cysteine through the phenylalanine, the CDR3 covers 16 amino acids. Only CDR3 DNA remains: 48 bases, in frame from the first base. Based on the germline V gene (reference sequence), the CDR1 and CDR2 sequences are LNHDA and SQIVND. Study-wide conclusions, independent of this receptor: Low levels of normalized T-cell clonal expansion were also seen in some patients who did not respond. At doses of 0.1 to 3.0 mg/kg, clonal expansion of both CD4+ and CD8+ blood T cells was observed from baseline to week 6. In the 0.1-3.0 mg/kg groups, partial responders had among the lowest normalized peripheral clonal expansion, particularly in CD8+ T cells. After ivuxolimab, expanded clones were on average more numerous among CD8+ T cells than among CD4+ T cells. Which antigens the clonally expanded peripheral T cells were specific for was not determined.

This sequence originates from an adult with an advanced solid tumor such as melanoma, head and neck, liver or kidney cancer. The chain employs TRBV19 and TRBJ1-1; a tentative D match to TRBD1 spans 5 bases. The source material was CD4+ or CD8+ T cells sorted from blood, sampled in a trial of the OX40 agonist ivuxolimab. The nucleotide sequence reads TGTGCCAGTAGCCCCACTCGGGGCAGGAGCTTCACTGAAGCTTTCTTT. Translation gives CASSPTRGRSFTEAFF.